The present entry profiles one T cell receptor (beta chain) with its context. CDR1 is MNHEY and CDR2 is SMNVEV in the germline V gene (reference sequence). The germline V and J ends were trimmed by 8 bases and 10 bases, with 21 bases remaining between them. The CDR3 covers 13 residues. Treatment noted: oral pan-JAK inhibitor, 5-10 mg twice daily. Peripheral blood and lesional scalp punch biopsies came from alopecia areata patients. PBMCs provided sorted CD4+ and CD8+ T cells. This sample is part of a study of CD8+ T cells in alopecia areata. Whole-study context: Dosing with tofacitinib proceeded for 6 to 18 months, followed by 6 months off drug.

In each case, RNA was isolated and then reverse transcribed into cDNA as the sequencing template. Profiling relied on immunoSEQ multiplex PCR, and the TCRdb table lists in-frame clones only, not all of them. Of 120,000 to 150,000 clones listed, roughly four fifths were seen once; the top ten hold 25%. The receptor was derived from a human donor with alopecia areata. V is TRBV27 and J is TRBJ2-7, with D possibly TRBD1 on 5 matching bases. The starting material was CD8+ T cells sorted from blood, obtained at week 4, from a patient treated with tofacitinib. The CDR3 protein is CASGSLSGLSQYF. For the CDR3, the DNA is TGTGCCAGCGGCTCCCTTTCAGGGTTGTCCCAGTACTTC.